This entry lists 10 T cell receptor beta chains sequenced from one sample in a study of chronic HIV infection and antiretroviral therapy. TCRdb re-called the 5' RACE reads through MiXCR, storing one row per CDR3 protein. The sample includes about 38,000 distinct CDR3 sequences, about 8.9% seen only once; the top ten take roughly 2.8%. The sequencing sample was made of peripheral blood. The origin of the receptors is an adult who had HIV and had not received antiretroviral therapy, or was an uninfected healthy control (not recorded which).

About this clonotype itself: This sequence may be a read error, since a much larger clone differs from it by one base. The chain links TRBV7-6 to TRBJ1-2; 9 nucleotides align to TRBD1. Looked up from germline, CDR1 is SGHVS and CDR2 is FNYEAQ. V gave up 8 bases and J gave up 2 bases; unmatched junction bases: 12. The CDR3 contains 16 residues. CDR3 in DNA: TGTGCCAGCGGCTCCATGAACAGGGGGCAGAACTATGGCTACACCTTC. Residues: CASGSMNRGQNYGYTF.

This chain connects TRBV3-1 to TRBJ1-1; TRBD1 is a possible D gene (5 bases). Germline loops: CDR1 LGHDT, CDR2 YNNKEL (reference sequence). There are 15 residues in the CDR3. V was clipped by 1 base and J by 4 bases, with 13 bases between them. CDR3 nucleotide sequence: TGTGCCAGCAGCCAAGCGATTTGGGGCGGCACTGAAGCTTTCTTT. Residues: CASSQAIWGGTEAFF.

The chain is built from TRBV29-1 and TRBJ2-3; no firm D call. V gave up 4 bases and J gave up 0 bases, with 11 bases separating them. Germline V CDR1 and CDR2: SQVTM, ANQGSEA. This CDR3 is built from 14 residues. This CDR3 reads CSVVLTVSTDTQYF. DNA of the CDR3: TGCAGCGTTGTTCTCACAGTCAGCACAGATACGCAGTATTTT.

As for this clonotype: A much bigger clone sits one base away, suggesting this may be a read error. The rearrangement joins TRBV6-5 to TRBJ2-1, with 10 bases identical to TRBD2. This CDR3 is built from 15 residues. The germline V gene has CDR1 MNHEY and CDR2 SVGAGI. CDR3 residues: CAGRIAGGQGNEQFF. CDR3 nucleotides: TGTGCCGGCAGAATAGCGGGAGGTCAAGGGAATGAGCAGTTCTTC.

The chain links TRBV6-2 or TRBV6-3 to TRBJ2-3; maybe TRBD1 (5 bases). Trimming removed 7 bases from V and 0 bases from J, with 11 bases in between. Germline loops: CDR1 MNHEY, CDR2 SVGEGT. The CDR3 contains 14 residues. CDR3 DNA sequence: TGTGCCAGCAAGGCAGGGCAGAGCACAGATACGCAGTATTTT. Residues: CASKAGQSTDTQYF.

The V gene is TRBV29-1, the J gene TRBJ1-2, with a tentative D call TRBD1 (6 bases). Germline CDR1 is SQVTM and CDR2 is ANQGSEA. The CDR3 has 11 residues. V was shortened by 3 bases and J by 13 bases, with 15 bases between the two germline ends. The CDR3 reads CSVDPDSLPTF. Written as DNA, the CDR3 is TGCAGCGTTGATCCGGACAGCCTACCCACCTTC.

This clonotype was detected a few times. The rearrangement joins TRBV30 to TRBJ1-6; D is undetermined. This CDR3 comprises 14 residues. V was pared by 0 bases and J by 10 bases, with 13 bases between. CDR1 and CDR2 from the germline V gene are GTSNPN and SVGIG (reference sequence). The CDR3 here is CAWSVEVPSSPLHF. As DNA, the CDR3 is TGTGCCTGGAGTGTAGAGGTCCCGAGCTCACCCCTCCACTTT.

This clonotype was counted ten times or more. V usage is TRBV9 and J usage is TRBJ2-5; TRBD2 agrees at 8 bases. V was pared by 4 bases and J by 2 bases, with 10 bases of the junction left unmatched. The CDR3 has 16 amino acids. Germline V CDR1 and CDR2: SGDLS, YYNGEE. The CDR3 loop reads CASSPGLAGTQETQYF. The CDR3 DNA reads TGTGCCAGCAGCCCAGGTTTAGCGGGAACTCAAGAGACCCAGTACTTC.

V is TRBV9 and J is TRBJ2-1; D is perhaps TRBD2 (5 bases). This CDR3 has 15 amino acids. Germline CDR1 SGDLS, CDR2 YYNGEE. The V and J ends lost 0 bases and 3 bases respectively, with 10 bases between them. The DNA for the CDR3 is TGTGCCAGCAGCGTAGCGGCGGAGGACTACAATGAGCAGTTCTTC. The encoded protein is CASSVAAEDYNEQFF.

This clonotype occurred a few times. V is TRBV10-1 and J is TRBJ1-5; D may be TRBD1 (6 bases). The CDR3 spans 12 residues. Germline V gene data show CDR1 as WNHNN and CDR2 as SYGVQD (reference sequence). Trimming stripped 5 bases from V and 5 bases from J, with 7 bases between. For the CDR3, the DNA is TGCGCCAGCAGTCCAGGGGATCAGCCCCAGCATTTT. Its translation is CASSPGDQPQHF.